This T cell receptor (beta chain) was sequenced during a study of blood T cell repertoires in COVID-19. Across the whole study: Samples came from the United States, Italy and Spain, spanning acute and convalescent COVID-19.

While infection was still active, Seattle patients were enrolled and then followed longitudinally. V was trimmed by 2 bases and J by 1 base, leaving 8 bases between them. The CDR3 runs 15 residues. The germline V gene has CDR1 ENHRY and CDR2 SYGVKD. Libraries were prepared by immunoSEQ multiplex PCR; TCRdb keeps only in-frame clonotypes and omits some of them. The sample lists fewer than 300,000 clones, 75% to 90% occurring once. This sequence was found in a woman aged 45-65 years with COVID-19, enrolled during active disease. What was sequenced was peripheral blood. The chain uses TRBV10-3 and TRBJ2-2, with D tentatively TRBD1 (5 bases). For the CDR3, the DNA is TGTGCCATCAGTGAGACAGGCGGGAACACCGGGGAGCTGTTTTTT. Protein: CAISETGGNTGELFF.